This TCR beta chain was documented in a study of CD4 and CD8 cells across lung adenocarcinoma regions. TCRdb re-analysed the PCR reads in MiXCR, keeping a single row per CDR3 protein. The sample holds fewer than 7,500 distinct CDR3 sequences, about half seen once. The germline gives CDR1 MGHDK, CDR2 SYGVNS. Trimming removed 3 bases at V and 0 bases at J, with 12 bases between. This CDR3 has 16 residues. This clonotype was counted at least ten times. This rearrangement joins TRBV25-1 to TRBJ1-3; tentative D call: TRBD1 (6 bases). Sequencing input: CD4+ T cells from the center of a lung tumor. The sequence derives from a female donor with lung adenocarcinoma. The CD4 and CD8 labels of this study may be unreliable. Written as DNA, the CDR3 is TGTGCCAGCAGTGATCTACAGGGCCTCTCTGGAAACACCATATATTTT. It yields the protein CASSDLQGLSGNTIYF.